This TCR beta chain came from a study of tumor-infiltrating lymphocytes in primary liver carcinoma. This CDR3 is built from 21 residues. Germline V CDR1 and CDR2: MDHEN, SYDVKM. Unmatched junction bases numbered 20, after V lost 6 bases and J lost 0 bases. Study results and caveats: Significantly greater top-250-clone fractions characterized tumors relative to blood (p = 0.039).

This clonotype was seen ten or more times. Its antigen is unknown. DNA and RNA were both co-extracted from 20-30 mg of bulk tissue that had not been sorted. Surgery removed the patients' primary liver carcinoma. Five separate regions were sampled from each tumor. cDNA specific to TCR beta was made from around 530 ng of total RNA, with a constant-region primer employed for priming. TCR beta libraries came from three nested multiplex PCR rounds using slightly modified ARM-PCR. The first two PCR rounds, approximately 10 cycles each, used TRBV1-TRBV30 forward primers and a C-beta reverse primer. TCRdb called the multiplex PCR reads again in MiXCR, with one record for every CDR3 protein. The table includes around 190,000 distinct CDR3 sequences, about 82% detected once.

The sequence derives from a man aged 40-55 years with primary liver carcinoma and hepatitis B virus infection. This chain links TRBV28 with TRBJ2-1; TRBD1 matches at 10 bases. Specimen: tumor tissue from primary liver carcinoma. The CDR3 sequence is CASSLFRGQGSLPSSYNEQFF. CDR3 coding DNA: TGTGCCAGCAGCCTATTCCGGGGACAGGGGTCCCTCCCTAGCTCCTACAATGAGCAGTTCTTC.